The sample holds a few counts of the clone carrying this TCR beta chain. TCRdb recomputed calls from the RT-PCR reads with MiXCR, one row per CDR3 protein. The table has around 530,000 distinct CDR3 sequences, 15% to 20% seen once. The data derive from a study of response to subunit inactivated influenza vaccine. V was trimmed by 7 bases and J by 2 bases, leaving 15 bases between them. In germline, CDR1 is LGHNA, CDR2 YNFKEQ. The CDR3 length is 15 residues. The clonotype was recovered from a man aged 45 to 70 who received an inactivated influenza vaccine. J is TRBJ1-5 and V is TRBV4-2; maybe TRBD1 (6 bases). The sample was CD4+ T cells sorted from PBMCs, taken around 25 months after vaccination. The CDR3 nucleotides read TGTGCCAGCAAAACCGATTCAGGGGGCAATCAGCCCCAGCATTTT. It yields the protein CASKTDSGGNQPQHF.